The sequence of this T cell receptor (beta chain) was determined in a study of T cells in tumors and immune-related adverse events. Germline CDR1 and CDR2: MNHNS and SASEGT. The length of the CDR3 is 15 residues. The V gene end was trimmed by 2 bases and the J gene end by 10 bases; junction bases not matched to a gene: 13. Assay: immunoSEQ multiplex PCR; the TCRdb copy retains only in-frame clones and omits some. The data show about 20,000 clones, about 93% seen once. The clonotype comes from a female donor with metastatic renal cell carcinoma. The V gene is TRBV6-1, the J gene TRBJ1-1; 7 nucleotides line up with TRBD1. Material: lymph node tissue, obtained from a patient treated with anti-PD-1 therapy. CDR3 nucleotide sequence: TGTGCCAGCAGTGAATGGGACAGAGGGGTGTTAAGAGCTTTCTTT. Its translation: CASSEWDRGVLRAFF.